This TCR beta chain came from a study of blood T cell repertoires in COVID-19. Turning to the study itself: Some COVID-19 samples were acute and others convalescent; all came from the United States, Italy and Spain.

Assay: immunoSEQ multiplex PCR; the TCRdb copy retains only in-frame clones and omits some. The sample holds about 130,000 clones, roughly 80% seen once. This clone was found a few times. In germline, CDR1 is SGHTA, CDR2 FQGNSA. This CDR3 is 14 amino acids long. Trimming pared 2 bases from V and 13 bases from J, leaving 20 bases between. Sequenced: peripheral blood. The rearrangement uses TRBV7-2 and TRBJ1-1; perhaps TRBD1 as D (5 bases). This sequence was found in a woman aged 80 or over with acute or convalescent COVID-19. The CDR3 DNA follows: TGTGCCAGCAGCTTAAGGCAGGGTCTGGATCGGGTTTTCTTT. Translating gives CASSLRQGLDRVFF.